The clone carrying this TCR beta chain was counted ten times or more. What it recognizes is unknown. This specimen comes from a study of naive and memory T cell subsets. Amplification of ligated cDNA took four PCR rounds with SP2 and nested alpha and beta constant primers. TCRdb reprocessed the 5' RACE reads via MiXCR and lists one record per CDR3 protein. The sample carries about 48,000 distinct CDR3 sequences, approximately 4.5% recorded once. With 5 bases clipped from V and 7 bases from J, the junction kept 9 bases outside the gene matches. CDR3 length equals 15 residues. Germline CDR1 is SGHTA and CDR2 is FQGTGA. Study-wide findings and caveats: TCR transcript changes with activation or differentiation may affect this RNA method.

The library had UMIs added by 3' ligation of an oligonucleotide to TCR cDNA. Whole blood, about 2.5 ml, came from adult healthy volunteers. The rearrangement joins TRBV7-3 to TRBJ2-1; the match to TRBD1 covers 9 bases. The sequence came from a female donor in good health. The CDR3 loop reads CASSQQGASGNEQFF. The DNA of the CDR3 is TGTGCCAGCAGCCAACAGGGGGCAAGTGGGAATGAGCAGTTCTTC.